This TCR beta chain was identified in a study of Ad26.COV2.S vaccination and SARS-CoV-2 variants. In the study overall: Doses of Ad26.COV2.S were injected into muscle once or twice, 56 days apart.

Indicated treatment: around 19 received Ad26.COV2.S at low or high dose, single or two shots; about five received placebo; per-sample allocation not given. Collection of samples fell on day 63 after the first vaccine or placebo injection. Whoever gave the sample was an adult aged 18-55 years in Boston. Vaccine was an Ad26 vector expressing Wuhan-strain SARS-CoV-2 spike. Method: immunoSEQ multiplex PCR; TCRdb's copy keeps in-frame clones and lacks some. The data contain fewer than 400,000 clones, more than 70% of them singletons. Germline lookup yields CDR1 SNHLY and CDR2 FYNNEI. V gave up 5 bases and J gave up 4 bases, with 20 bases separating them. The CDR3 has 16 residues.

The chain joins TRBV2 to TRBJ2-5, with a possible D match to TRBD2 (6 bases). The source is a person between 18 and 59 years old who received the Ad26.COV2.S COVID-19 vaccine or a placebo. The starting material was peripheral blood, obtained in a trial of Ad26.COV2.S vaccine versus placebo. The CDR3 DNA follows: TGTGCCAGCAGTACCCTCGGGAGAAACTTGGGAGAGACCCAGTACTTC. Amino acids: CASSTLGRNLGETQYF.